The 8 T cell receptor beta chains listed next were all sequenced from one sample in a study of a mutant IDH1 vaccine in newly diagnosed glioma. The sample's time point: week 35, safety follow-up. Vaccination used 300 ug of mutant IDH1 20-mer peptide per dose, with topical imiquimod. Profiling relied on immunoSEQ multiplex PCR, and the TCRdb table lists in-frame clones only, not all of them. This table holds some 61,000 clones, around 82% found once. No antigen has been assigned to these receptors. The sample in question was PBMCs, obtained from a glioma patient whose treatment included an IDH1 peptide vaccine. These receptors originate from a young man with glioma.

This clone was observed a handful of times. This rearrangement joins TRBV2 to TRBJ2-7; D remains unclear. Looked up from germline, CDR1 is SNHLY and CDR2 is FYNNEI. CDR3 length equals 11 residues. V lost 7 bases and J 6 bases, leaving 10 bases between the germline ends. DNA for the CDR3: TGTGCCAGCATTGAGTGGCCCGAGCAGTACTTC. It specifies CASIEWPEQYF.

The genes are TRBV28 and TRBJ1-2, with 9 bases aligning to TRBD1. The CDR3 runs to 20 residues. Germline V gives CDR1 MDHEN, CDR2 SYDVKM. Trimming at V came to 4 bases and at J to 0 bases, leaving 18 bases not matched to a gene. This CDR3 is CASSYLLLRDRVYPNYGYTF. Here the CDR3 DNA reads TGTGCCAGCAGTTACCTTCTTCTCAGGGACAGGGTATACCCTAACTATGGCTACACCTTC.

The chain is built from TRBV7-9 and TRBJ2-7, with 8 bases fitting TRBD2. Germline V gene lookup returns CDR1 SEHNR and CDR2 FQNEAQ (reference sequence). This CDR3 spans 13 amino acids. The junction had 3 bases not matched to a gene; V was cut back by 5 bases and J by 3 bases. DNA of the CDR3: TGTGCCAGCAGCCCCGGGACTAGCTACGAGCAGTACTTC. It codes for CASSPGTSYEQYF.

The chain is built from TRBV27 and TRBJ2-7; a possible D gene is TRBD2 (6 bases). Germline lookup yields CDR1 MNHEY and CDR2 SMNVEV (reference sequence). CDR3 length: 13 amino acids. The V end was cut by 4 bases, the J end by 3 bases, with 10 bases between. DNA for the CDR3: TGTGCCAGCAGTTCCCGACTAGACTACGAGCAGTACTTC. Protein product: CASSSRLDYEQYF.

This clone was seen a few times. The chain couples TRBV30 to TRBJ1-2; D unclear. Between the trimmed V and J ends, which lost 1 base and 1 base, there was a span of 13 bases. The length of the CDR3 is 15 residues. CDR1 GTSNPN and CDR2 SVGIG come from the germline V gene (reference sequence). Written as DNA, the CDR3 is TGTGCCTGGAGTGGGCCGGGAACGGGTAACTATGGCTACACCTTC. Translating it yields CAWSGPGTGNYGYTF.

The rearrangement joins TRBV11-2 to TRBJ2-3; TRBD2 matches at 12 bases. V dropped 3 bases and J dropped 4; count of bases not matched to a gene: 2. CDR1 SGHAT and CDR2 FQNNGV come from the germline V gene. The CDR3 is 15 amino acids. Here the CDR3 reads CASSFGTSGSDTQYF. The DNA for the CDR3 is TGTGCCAGCAGCTTCGGGACTAGCGGGTCAGATACGCAGTATTTT. Supplemented by reference TRBV11-2 and TRBJ2-3, the full variable domain reads EAGVAQSPRYKIIEKRQSVAFWCNPISGHATLYWYQQILGQGPKLLIQFQNNGVVDDSQLPKDRFSAERLKGVDSTLKIQPAKLEDSAVYLCASSFGTSGSDTQYFGPGTRLTVL.

This clone appeared a single time. The chain employs TRBV18 and TRBJ2-7; 15 nucleotides line up with TRBD2. With V trimmed by 3 bases and J by 5 bases, 8 bases remained unmatched. Germline CDR1 KGHSH, CDR2 LQKENI. The CDR3 has 17 residues. The CDR3 region has the DNA TGTGCCAGCTCACCCCTCGGACTAGCGGGAGGGCCGCACGAGCAGTACTTC. It encodes CASSPLGLAGGPHEQYF. The whole variable domain, remainder taken from reference TRBV18 and TRBJ2-7, is NAGVMQNPRHLVRRRGQEARLRCSPMKGHSHVYWYRQLPEEGLKFMVYLQKENIIDESGMPKERFSAEFPKEGPSILRIQQVVRGDSAAYFCASSPLGLAGGPHEQYFGPGTRLTVT.

This chain connects TRBV9 to TRBJ1-1; no clear D. Germline V gene data show CDR1 as SGDLS and CDR2 as YYNGEE. V lost 2 bases and J lost 0, with 5 bases in between. This CDR3 has 13 amino acids. The CDR3 region is CASSVQMNTEAFF. Here the CDR3 DNA reads TGTGCCAGCAGCGTCCAGATGAACACTGAAGCTTTCTTT.